The source of this T cell receptor beta chain is a study of cytomegalovirus exposure and HLA in healthy donors. About this clone: Its specificity is unknown. In the same sample, other DNA sequences code for this CDR3.

The germline gives CDR1 GTSNPN, CDR2 SVGIG (reference sequence). V lost 3 bases and J lost 5, with 11 bases in between. This CDR3 region has 14 residues. Regarding the study as a whole: Segments of the TCR beta V type were, in most cases, productive about 87% or about 30% of the time in an earlier analysis. It was taken for granted in presence/absence analyses that sequencing depth across donors was roughly uniform. CMV serostatus was the sole immune exposure information available.

This PCR relied on a set of 60 Vbeta primers and 13 Jbeta primers. Here immunoSEQ multiplex PCR was the method, and the copy in TCRdb shows in-frame clones only, minus some. The sample contains approximately 100,000 clones, 55% to 75% of which appear only once. This chain connects TRBV30 to TRBJ1-6; D may be TRBD1 (5 bases). Sequenced material: PBMCs. The receptor was derived from a woman aged 70-85 years in good health and CMV-seropositive. Written as DNA, the CDR3 is TGTGCCTGGAGCGCAGGGACTAATAATTCACCCCTCCACTTT. Protein sequence: CAWSAGTNNSPLHF.